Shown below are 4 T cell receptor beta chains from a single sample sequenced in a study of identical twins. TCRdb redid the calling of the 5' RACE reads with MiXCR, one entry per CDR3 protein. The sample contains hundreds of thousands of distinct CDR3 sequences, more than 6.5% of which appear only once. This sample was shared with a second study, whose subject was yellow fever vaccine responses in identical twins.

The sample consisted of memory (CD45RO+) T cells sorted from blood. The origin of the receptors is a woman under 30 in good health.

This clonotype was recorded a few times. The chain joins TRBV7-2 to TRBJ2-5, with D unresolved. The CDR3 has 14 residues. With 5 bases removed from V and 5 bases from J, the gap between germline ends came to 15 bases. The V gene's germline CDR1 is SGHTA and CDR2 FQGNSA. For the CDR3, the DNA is TGTGCCAGCAGCCGCGGTGGGGTTGGGGAGACCCAGTACTTC. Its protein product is CASSRGGVGETQYF.

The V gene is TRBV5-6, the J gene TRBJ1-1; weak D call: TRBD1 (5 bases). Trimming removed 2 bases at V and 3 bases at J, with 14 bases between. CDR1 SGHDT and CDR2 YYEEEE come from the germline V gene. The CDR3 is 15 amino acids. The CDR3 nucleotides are TGTGCCAGCAGCTTAACAGGACGACCGTACACTGAAGCTTTCTTT. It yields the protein CASSLTGRPYTEAFF.

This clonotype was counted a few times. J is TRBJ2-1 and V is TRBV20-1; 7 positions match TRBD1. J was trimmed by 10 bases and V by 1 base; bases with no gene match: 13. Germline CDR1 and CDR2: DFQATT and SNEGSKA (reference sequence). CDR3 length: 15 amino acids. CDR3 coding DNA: TGCAGTGCTAGAGGACAGGGAGCGTGGCTAAGCGAGCAGTTCTTC. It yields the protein CSARGQGAWLSEQFF.

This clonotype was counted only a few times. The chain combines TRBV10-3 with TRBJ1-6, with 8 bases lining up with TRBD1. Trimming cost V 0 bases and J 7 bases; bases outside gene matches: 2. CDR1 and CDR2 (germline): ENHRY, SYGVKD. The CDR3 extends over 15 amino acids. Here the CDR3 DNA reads TGTGCCATCAGTGAGTCCCGACAGGGGAATTCACCCCTCCACTTT. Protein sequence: CAISESRQGNSPLHF.